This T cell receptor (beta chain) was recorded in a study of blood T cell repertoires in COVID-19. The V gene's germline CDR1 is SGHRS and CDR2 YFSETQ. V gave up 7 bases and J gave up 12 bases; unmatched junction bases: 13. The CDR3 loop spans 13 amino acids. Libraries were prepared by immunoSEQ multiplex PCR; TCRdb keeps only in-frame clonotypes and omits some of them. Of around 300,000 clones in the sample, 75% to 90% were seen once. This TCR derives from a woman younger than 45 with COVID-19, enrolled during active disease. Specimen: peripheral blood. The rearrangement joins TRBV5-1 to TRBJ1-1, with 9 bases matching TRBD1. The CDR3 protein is CASAQPGQGRTFF. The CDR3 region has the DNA TGCGCCAGCGCCCAACCGGGACAGGGTAGAACTTTCTTT.